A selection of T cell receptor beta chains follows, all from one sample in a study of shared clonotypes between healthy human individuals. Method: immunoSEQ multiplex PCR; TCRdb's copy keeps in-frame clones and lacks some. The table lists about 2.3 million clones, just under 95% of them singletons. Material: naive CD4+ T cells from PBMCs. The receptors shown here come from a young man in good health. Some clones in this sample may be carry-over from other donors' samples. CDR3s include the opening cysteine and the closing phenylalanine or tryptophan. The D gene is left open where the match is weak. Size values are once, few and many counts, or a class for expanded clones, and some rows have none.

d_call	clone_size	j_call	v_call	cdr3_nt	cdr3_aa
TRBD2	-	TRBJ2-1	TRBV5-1	TGCGCCAGCATTGGACTAGCGGGCAGCAGTACTGAGCAGTTCTTC	CASIGLAGSSTEQFF
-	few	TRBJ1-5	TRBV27	TGTGCCAGCAGCGACCGGGACCAAAATCAGCCCCAGCATTTT	CASSDRDQNQPQHF
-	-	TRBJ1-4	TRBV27	TGTGCCAGCAGTTTCAACACAGGGCTTGCTAATGAAAAACTGTTTTTT	CASSFNTGLANEKLFF
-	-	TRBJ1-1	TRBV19	TGTGCCAGTAGTATTCAGGGGTTGTGGACTGAAGCTTTCTTT	CASSIQGLWTEAFF
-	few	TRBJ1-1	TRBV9	TGTGCCAGCAGCCTGGATGTACTGAACACTGAAGCTTTCTTT	CASSLDVLNTEAFF
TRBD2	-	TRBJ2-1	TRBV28	TGTGCCAGCAGTTTGCGCCCCCTAGCGGGAGGGCCCGCGTTCTTC	CASSLRPLAGGPAFF
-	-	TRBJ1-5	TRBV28	TGTGCCAGCGGACTGACAGACCGTCAGCCCCAGCATTTT	CASGLTDRQPQHF
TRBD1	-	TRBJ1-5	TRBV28	TGTGCCAGCAGTTGGTCAGGGGGCGCTCAGCCCCAGCATTTT	CASSWSGGAQPQHF
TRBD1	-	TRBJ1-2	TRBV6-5	TGTGCCAGCAGACCCACAGGGGAGGATGGCTACACCTTC	CASRPTGEDGYTF
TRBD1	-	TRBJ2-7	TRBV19	TGTGCCAGTGCCGACAGGGGTGCGGCCTACGAGCAGTACTTC	CASADRGAAYEQYF
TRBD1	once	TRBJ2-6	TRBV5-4	TGTGCCAGCAGCTGGCAGGGGGCCACTGGGGCCAACGTCCTGACTTTC	CASSWQGATGANVLTF
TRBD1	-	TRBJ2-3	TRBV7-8	TGTGCCAGCAGCTTCAGACAGGGGGCGCGCACAGATACGCAGTATTTT	CASSFRQGARTDTQYF
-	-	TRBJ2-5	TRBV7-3	TGTGCCAGCAGCCCTTCTAGCGCGCCCCAAGAGACCCAGTACTTC	CASSPSSAPQETQYF
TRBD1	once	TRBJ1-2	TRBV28	TGTGCCAGCAGTTTACGACAGGGCTATGGCTACACCTTC	CASSLRQGYGYTF
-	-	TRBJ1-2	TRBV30	TGTGCCTGGAGTGCCCGGACGAGGGAAGTTAACTATGGCTACACCTTC	CAWSARTREVNYGYTF
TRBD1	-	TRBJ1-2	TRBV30	TGTGCCTGGAGTCCATCGACAGGGACTGATGGCTACACCTTC	CAWSPSTGTDGYTF
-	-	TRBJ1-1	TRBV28	TGTGCCAGCAGTTTAGGGGCGAAATGGAAATCTGAAGCTTTCTTT	CASSLGAKWKSEAFF
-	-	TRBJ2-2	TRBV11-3	TGTGCCAGCAGCTCCAGAAGCGGAAACACCGGGGAGCTGTTTTTT	CASSSRSGNTGELFF